The clone carrying this T cell receptor (beta chain) was counted many times. Antigen: not known. Unique molecular identifiers were attached to individual cDNA molecules. TCRdb used MiXCR to reprocess the 5' RACE reads, holding one entry per CDR3 protein. The sample consists of about 39,000 distinct CDR3 sequences, 4.5% to 5% of them appearing once. This specimen belongs to a study of early T cells in non-severe SARS-CoV-2 infection. Study-level information: Sequencing targeted bulk RNA from unsorted whole blood, leaving chains unpaired.

Germline V gene lookup returns CDR1 SQVTM and CDR2 ANQGSEA. Deletions cut 0 bases from V and 0 bases from J, with 2 bases between. The CDR3 runs to 12 residues. Study-wide results and limits: Missing private and CD4 specificities, VDJdb matching favored anti-spike CD8 responses.

The sequencing sample was made of whole blood. The genes are TRBV29-1 and TRBJ1-1; the D is unclear. This receptor was obtained from an adult who was a healthcare worker with PCR-confirmed SARS-CoV-2 infection or an uninfected control (not recorded which). CDR3 coding DNA: TGCAGCGTTGAAGAAGTGAACACTGAAGCTTTCTTT. This translates into CSVEEVNTEAFF.